One sample yielded the 9 T cell receptor beta chains listed below, sequenced in a study of response to subunit inactivated influenza vaccine (dated by TCRdb to the late 2010s). Library generation was performed with RT-PCR. TCRdb lists the instrument as Illumina HiSeq 2500. Using fastp at Q25 and MiXCR, TCRdb reprocessed the public reads and kept productive beta chains. Identical CDR3 protein sequences are pooled into one entry, listed with their most common genes and DNA. The sample table lists roughly 500,000 distinct CDR3 sequences, 15% to 20% of them with a count of one. Less than 4% of the sample goes to the ten largest clones. Sample: CD4+ T cells sorted from PBMCs, taken less than 30 months after vaccination. The receptors here all came from a man aged 50 to 69 who received an inactivated influenza vaccine. Donor details come from another sample of the same person, matched by shared clones.

The chain carries TRBV28 and TRBJ1-2; D ambiguous. The CDR3 runs 11 residues. Trimming removed 7 bases from V and 8 bases from J, with 11 bases in between. Per the germline V gene, CDR1 is MDHEN and CDR2 is SYDVKM. The CDR3 loop is CASKGLEGYTF. DNA of the CDR3: TGTGCCAGCAAAGGCCTCGAGGGCTACACCTTC.

This clonotype was counted between two and nine times. The chain employs TRBV6-2 or TRBV6-3 and TRBJ1-1, with D perhaps matching TRBD1 (5 bases). CDR1 is MNHEY, CDR2 SVGEGT, per germline. V gave up 8 bases and J gave up 1 base, with 20 bases separating them. CDR3 length equals 16 residues. The CDR3 sequence: CASSGFRPQGNTEAFF. DNA of the CDR3: TGTGCCAGCTCGGGGTTCCGACCCCAGGGGAACACTGAAGCTTTCTTT.

This clonotype has a handful of counts. V and J are TRBV4-2 and TRBJ1-6; D call uncertain. CDR1 is LGHNA, CDR2 YNFKEQ, per germline. V lost 1 base to trimming and J lost 4 bases, with 11 bases between them. This CDR3 contains 16 residues. As DNA, the CDR3 is TGTGCCAGCAGCCAAGGAACCGCGGAATATAATTCACCCCTCCACTTT. This encodes CASSQGTAEYNSPLHF.

This clonotype came up a few times. The CDR3 sequence is CATTRTAIMNTEAFF. DNA for the CDR3: TGTGCCACTACGAGAACAGCCATCATGAACACTGAAGCTTTCTTT. The chain couples TRBV6-1 to TRBJ1-1; no clear D. Germline lookup yields CDR1 MNHNS and CDR2 SASEGT. Trimming removed 10 bases at V and 0 bases at J, with 18 bases between. The CDR3 length is 15 residues.

The genes are TRBV7-6 and TRBJ2-5; 7 bases match TRBD2. The V and J ends lost 6 bases and 5 bases, in that order; junction bases with no gene match: 12. Germline V gives CDR1 SGHVS, CDR2 FNYEAQ. This CDR3 spans 15 amino acids. The CDR3 coding sequence is TGTGCCAGCAGAAATACTCCGGGACTATCGGAGACCCAGTACTTC. Residues: CASRNTPGLSETQYF.

This clonotype was found many times. The genes are TRBV4-2 and TRBJ2-1; the D gene could be TRBD1 or TRBD2 (6 bases each). V gave up 1 base and J gave up 0 bases, with 10 bases separating them. The CDR3 spans 16 residues. CDR1 and CDR2 from the germline V gene are LGHNA and YNFKEQ. DNA for the CDR3: TGTGCCAGCAGCCAAGGGGGGGCAGCCTCCTACAATGAGCAGTTCTTC. This sequence encodes CASSQGGAASYNEQFF.

This clonotype was counted many times. This sequence joins TRBV25-1 and TRBJ1-1; D is undetermined. CDR1 is MGHDK, CDR2 SYGVNS, per germline. This CDR3 is 15 amino acids long. The V end lost 2 bases, the J end lost 4 bases, and 14 bases lay between the germline ends. CDR3 amino acids: CASSETTRLGTEAFF. The CDR3 DNA follows: TGTGCCAGCAGTGAAACTACCAGGTTGGGCACTGAAGCTTTCTTT. Full variable domain (remainder filled in from reference TRBV25-1 and TRBJ1-1): EADIYQTPRYLVIGTGKKITLECSQTMGHDKMYWYQQDPGMELHLIHYSYGVNSTEKGDLSSESTVSRIRTEHFPLTLESARPSHTSQYLCASSETTRLGTEAFFGQGTRLTVV.

This clonotype was observed a handful of times. The chain couples TRBV4-1 to TRBJ2-3, with 8 bases aligning to TRBD2. CDR3 size: 17 residues. Germline CDR1 and CDR2: MGHRA and YSYEKL. The trim removed 0 bases at V and 5 bases at J, leaving 10 bases unmatched. The CDR3 spells CASSQDLSGGSGDTQYF. The CDR3 DNA follows: TGCGCCAGCAGCCAAGATCTGAGCGGGGGTTCCGGAGATACGCAGTATTTT.

The chain uses TRBV5-1 and TRBJ2-7, with 8 bases that match TRBD1. V was pared by 0 bases and J by 6 bases, with 8 bases of the junction left unmatched. The CDR3 extends over 15 amino acids. Germline CDR1 is SGHRS and CDR2 is YFSETQ. The CDR3 region is CASSLGGTGSTEQYF. In nucleotides, the CDR3 is TGCGCCAGCAGCTTGGGTGGGACAGGTTCGACCGAGCAGTACTTC.